This TCR beta chain was profiled in a study of shared clonotypes between healthy human individuals. Whole-study results and caveats: Researchers found naive subsets generally carried larger estimated richness than memory subsets.

CD8 cells classed as naive were CD45RO-negative and positively selected for CCR7, excluding terminally differentiated effector memory CD45RA+ cells. V was cut by 6 bases and J by 8 bases, with 17 bases left in between. This CDR3 has 13 residues. Germline-derived CDR1 and CDR2 are SQVTM and ANQGSEA. About this clone: What it binds is unknown.

Profiling relied on immunoSEQ multiplex PCR, and the TCRdb table lists in-frame clones only, not all of them. The sample records about 580,000 clones, 95% to 98% being singletons. The chain has TRBV29-1 and TRBJ2-4; D is perhaps TRBD1 or TRBD2 (5 bases each). Sequences were obtained from naive CD8+ T cells sorted from blood. The sequence was obtained from a man aged 25-45 years in good health. This CDR3 reads CSVGVPDLHIQYF. CDR3 bases: TGCAGCGTGGGGGTTCCGGATTTACACATTCAGTACTTC.